This T cell receptor beta chain derives from a study of T cells in Graves' hyperthyroidism and ophthalmopathy. The CDR3 regions of TCR beta were amplified from RNA transcripts. An initial round of RT-PCR targeting the TCR CDR3 relied on the HTBI primer set. TCRdb ran MiXCR on the multiplex PCR reads and lists one entry per CDR3 protein. The repertoire consists of 640,000 or so distinct CDR3 sequences, with 13% to 15% occurring once and the leading ten covering around 7%. From germline, CDR1 is SGHKS and CDR2 YYEKEE (reference sequence). V shed 0 bases and J shed 8 bases, with 14 bases lying between them. The CDR3 length is 14 residues. This clonotype appeared a few times.

The source material was blood. The chain combines TRBV5-5 with TRBJ1-2; D is unresolved. The clonotype comes from a young woman with Graves' ophthalmopathy. The CDR3 is CASSLGSGPGGYTF. The CDR3, as DNA: TGTGCCAGCAGCTTGGGTTCCGGGCCTGGGGGCTACACCTTC.